This T cell receptor (beta chain) emerged from a study of blood T cell repertoires in COVID-19. Study overall: Donors in the United States, Italy and Spain gave samples during acute or convalescent COVID-19. The cDNA or gDNA used as material had been derived from T cells, B-cell-depleted T cells, or PBMCs.

How the authors handled the data: Estimation of nucleated cell counts was performed using reference gene primer amplification. The assay was immunoSEQ multiplex PCR, and TCRdb's table has in-frame clones only and misses some. The D gene and trimming were derived from the DNA, and the V and J assignments and clone size from that table. In the table there are over 120,000 clones, roughly 79% of which are singletons. Deletions cut 3 bases from V and 4 bases from J, with 13 bases between. Germline loops: CDR1 SNHLY, CDR2 FYNNEI. The CDR3 consists of 15 residues. Sequenced input: peripheral blood. The receptor's source is a woman in her fifties or sixties with acute or convalescent COVID-19. The chain couples TRBV2 to TRBJ2-1, with D perhaps TRBD2 (6 bases). The CDR3 DNA reads TGTGCCAGCAGTGACCGGGGGTTTGGGTACAATGAGCAGTTCTTC. The encoded protein is CASSDRGFGYNEQFF.